The clone carrying this T cell receptor beta chain was seen ten or more times. This entry comes from a study of spatial heterogeneity in lung cancer. Documented time point: sample taken at primary tumor resection. TCRdb fed the 5' RACE reads into MiXCR, producing one record per CDR3 protein. The table shows tens of thousands of distinct CDR3 sequences, with 7% to 7.5% occurring only once. The germline V gene encodes CDR1 DFQATT and CDR2 SNEGSKA (reference sequence). After removal of 6 bases from V and 3 bases from J, the junction contained 6 bases not matched to a gene. The length of the CDR3 is 13 residues.

The sample in question was PBMCs, obtained at surgery. The V gene is TRBV20-1, the J gene TRBJ2-7; 9 positions match TRBD2. The receptor comes from a female donor with early-stage non-small cell lung cancer. In DNA form, the CDR3 reads TGCAGTGCCATTAGCGGGAGTGGCTACGAGCAGTACTTC. Translated: CSAISGSGYEQYF.